One TCR beta chain is described in this entry. Libraries were prepared by immunoSEQ multiplex PCR; TCRdb keeps only in-frame clonotypes and omits some of them. The sample lists 190,000 or so clones, about 85% seen once, with approximately 18% in the top ten. The CDR3 runs to 20 residues. Per the germline V gene, CDR1 is SGHRS and CDR2 is YFSETQ. After removal of 4 bases from V and 5 bases from J, the junction contained 21 bases not matched to a gene. These data come from a study of blood T cell repertoires in COVID-19. Participants came from about 23 US areas, aged roughly 18 to 95 years. Cohort assignment relied on participant-reported clinical history.

This chain joins TRBV5-1 and TRBJ2-1; 10 nucleotides agree with TRBD2. The sample consisted of PBMCs or T cells enriched from blood (not recorded which). The TCR originated in a man in his forties who had recovered from COVID-19. This chain's CDR3 is CASSLPAIGLAVLRDNEQFF. CDR3 in DNA: TGCGCCAGCAGCCTTCCCGCCATCGGACTAGCGGTCTTACGGGACAATGAGCAGTTCTTC.